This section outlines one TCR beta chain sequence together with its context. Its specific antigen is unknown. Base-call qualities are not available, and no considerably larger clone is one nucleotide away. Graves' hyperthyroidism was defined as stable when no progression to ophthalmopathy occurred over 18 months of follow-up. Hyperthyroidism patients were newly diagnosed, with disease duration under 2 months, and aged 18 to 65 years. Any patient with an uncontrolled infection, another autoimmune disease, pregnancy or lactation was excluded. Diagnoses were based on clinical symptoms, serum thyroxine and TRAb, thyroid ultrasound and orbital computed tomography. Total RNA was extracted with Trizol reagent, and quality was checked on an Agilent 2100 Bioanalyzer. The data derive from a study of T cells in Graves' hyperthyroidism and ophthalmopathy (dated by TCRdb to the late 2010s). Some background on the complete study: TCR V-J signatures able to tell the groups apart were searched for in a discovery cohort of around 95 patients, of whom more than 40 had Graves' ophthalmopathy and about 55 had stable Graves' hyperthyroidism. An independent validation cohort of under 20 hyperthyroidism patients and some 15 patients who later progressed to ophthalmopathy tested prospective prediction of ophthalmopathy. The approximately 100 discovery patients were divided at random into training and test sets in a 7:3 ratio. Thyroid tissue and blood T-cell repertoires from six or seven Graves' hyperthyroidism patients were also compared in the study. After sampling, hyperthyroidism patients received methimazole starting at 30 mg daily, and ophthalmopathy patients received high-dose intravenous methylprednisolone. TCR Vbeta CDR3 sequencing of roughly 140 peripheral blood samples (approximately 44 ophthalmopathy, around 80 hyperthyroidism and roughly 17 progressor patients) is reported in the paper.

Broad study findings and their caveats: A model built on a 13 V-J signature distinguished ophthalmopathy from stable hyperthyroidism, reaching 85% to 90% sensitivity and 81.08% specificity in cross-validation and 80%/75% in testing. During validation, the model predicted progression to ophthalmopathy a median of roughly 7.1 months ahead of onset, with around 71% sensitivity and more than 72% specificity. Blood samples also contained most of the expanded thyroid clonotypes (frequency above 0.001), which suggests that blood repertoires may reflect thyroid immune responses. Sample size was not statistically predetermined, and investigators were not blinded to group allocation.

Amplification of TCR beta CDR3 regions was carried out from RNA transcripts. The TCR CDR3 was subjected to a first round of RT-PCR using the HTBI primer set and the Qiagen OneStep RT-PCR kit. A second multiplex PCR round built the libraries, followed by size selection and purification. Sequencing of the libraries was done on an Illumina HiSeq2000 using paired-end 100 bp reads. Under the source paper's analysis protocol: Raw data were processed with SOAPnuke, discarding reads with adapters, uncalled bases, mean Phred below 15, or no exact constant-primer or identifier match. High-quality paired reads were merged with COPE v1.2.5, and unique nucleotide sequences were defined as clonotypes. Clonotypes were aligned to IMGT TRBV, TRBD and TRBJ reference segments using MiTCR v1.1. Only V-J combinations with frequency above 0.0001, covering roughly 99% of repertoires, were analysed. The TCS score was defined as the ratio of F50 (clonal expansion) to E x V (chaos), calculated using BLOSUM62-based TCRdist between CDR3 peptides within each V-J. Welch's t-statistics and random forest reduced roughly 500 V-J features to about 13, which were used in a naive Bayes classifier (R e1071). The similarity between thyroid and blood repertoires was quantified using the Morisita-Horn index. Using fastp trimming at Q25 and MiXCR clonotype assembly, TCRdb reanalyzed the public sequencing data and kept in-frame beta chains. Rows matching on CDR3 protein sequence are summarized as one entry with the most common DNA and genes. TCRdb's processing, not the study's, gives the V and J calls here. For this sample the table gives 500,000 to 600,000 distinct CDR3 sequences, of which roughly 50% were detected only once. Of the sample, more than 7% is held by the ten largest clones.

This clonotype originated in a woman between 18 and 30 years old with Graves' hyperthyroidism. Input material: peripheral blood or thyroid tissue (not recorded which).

The sequenced DNA is TGCAGCCTTCAGGGCTTGAACACTGAAGCTTTCTTT. Its coded protein is CSLQGLNTEAFF. Here the chain combines TRBV29-1 and TRBJ1-1; TRBD1 is a weak D gene call, 5 bases matching. The CDR3 numbers 12 residues from cysteine through phenylalanine. The DNA shown is the 36-base CDR3, in frame from base 1. CDR1 and CDR2 are read off the germline V gene as SQVTM and ANQGSEA. V gives up 8 bases and J gives up 0 bases, and the segment between their germline ends measures 10 bases.